This T cell receptor beta chain was captured by sequencing in a study of cytomegalovirus exposure and HLA in healthy donors. PCR used 60 Vbeta primers and 13 Jbeta primers. The table came from immunoSEQ multiplex PCR; TCRdb's copy has only in-frame clones and leaves some out. The sample holds approximately 69,000 clones, over 50% seen once. CDR3 size: 15 residues. Germline values: CDR1 SNHLY, CDR2 FYNNEI. V was trimmed by 6 bases and J by 1 base, leaving 15 bases between them. This TCR derives from a man in his forties in good health and CMV-seropositive. V gene TRBV2 combines with J gene TRBJ2-5; D may be TRBD1 (6 bases). Specimen: PBMCs. CDR3 nucleotides: TGTGCCAGCAGGGGGACACCACGAGGCCAAGAGACCCAGTACTTC. It encodes CASRGTPRGQETQYF.